This T cell receptor beta chain emerged from a study of T-cell reconstitution after alpha-beta-depleted transplantation in children. A remark on this clonotype: The antigen is undetermined.

Germline loops: CDR1 DFQATT, CDR2 SNEGSKA (reference sequence). The CDR3 length is 15 residues. V was pared by 5 bases and J by 0 bases, with 14 bases between. A library of TCRbeta sequences, prepared with unique molecular identifiers, was generated. From the PCR reads, TCRdb called clonotypes with MiXCR, one entry per CDR3 protein. The sample yields under 400,000 distinct CDR3 sequences, roughly 25% seen once. General study findings and limits: Some patients' high day-60 TCRbeta diversity was attributed to recipient cells surviving conditioning. After one year, T-cell counts and TCRbeta diversity mostly came from new T cells. After transplant, at about two months, alpha-beta T cells were reportedly derived from several hundred expanded graft clones.

V gene TRBV20-1 combines with J gene TRBJ2-1; D might be TRBD1 (6 bases). The sequence was collected from a male patient between 5 and 17 years old who had a stem cell transplant for acute lymphoblastic leukemia, so the T cells may come from the graft donor. Sequences were derived from PBMCs, mostly from graft donor cells, sampled 180 days after TCRalphabeta/CD19-depleted stem cell transplant. The CDR3 DNA is TGCAGTGCTGGGGGCGGGTACAGCTCCTACAATGAGCAGTTCTTC. Amino acids: CSAGGGYSSYNEQFF.